This entry is about one T cell receptor beta chain. Its antigen is unknown. Sequencing used immunoSEQ multiplex PCR; TCRdb keeps in-frame clones, though not all of them. This sample has around 140,000 clones, with approximately 88% found just once. The data are from a study of T cells in localized non-small cell lung cancer. General study findings and limits: Sequencing was limited to one tumor region, leaving the possibility of heterogeneity open. Longer overall survival was seen with higher T cell density measured in blood. A median of around 60 of the top 100 tumor clones appeared in adjacent lung, which was paired and uninvolved. Uninvolved nearby lung showed the greatest T cell clonality, exceeding that found in tumor.

V was clipped by 0 bases and J by 9 bases, with 12 bases between them. Germline V lookup: CDR1 SGHNT, CDR2 YENEEA. This CDR3 has 14 amino acids. The V gene is TRBV11-3, the J gene TRBJ2-1; the D gene is possibly TRBD1 (6 bases). Material: peripheral blood, obtained before any cancer treatment. This receptor was obtained from a female donor of 60 years or more with stage I lung adenocarcinoma. In DNA, the CDR3 is TGTGCCAGCAGCTTAGATCCAGGGGCAGGTGAGCAGTTCTTC. It specifies CASSLDPGAGEQFF.